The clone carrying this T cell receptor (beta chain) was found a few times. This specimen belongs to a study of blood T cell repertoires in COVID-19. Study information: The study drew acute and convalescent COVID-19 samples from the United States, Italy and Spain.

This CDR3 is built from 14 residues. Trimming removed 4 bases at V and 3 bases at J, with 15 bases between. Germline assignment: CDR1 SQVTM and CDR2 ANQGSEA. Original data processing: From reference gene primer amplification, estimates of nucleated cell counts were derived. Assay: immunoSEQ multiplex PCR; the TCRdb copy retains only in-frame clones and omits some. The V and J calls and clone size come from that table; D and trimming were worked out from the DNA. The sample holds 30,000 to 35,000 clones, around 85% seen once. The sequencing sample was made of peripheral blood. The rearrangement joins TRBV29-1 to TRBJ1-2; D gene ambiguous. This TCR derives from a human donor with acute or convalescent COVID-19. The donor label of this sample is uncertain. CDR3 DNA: TGCAGCGTTGTCGGCAGGCAAAATGACTATGGCTACACCTTC. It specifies CSVVGRQNDYGYTF.